A single sample is the source of the 28 T cell receptor beta chains below, sequenced in a study of T cell clusters in autoimmune cytopenias. TRB was amplified from approximately 230 ng of peripheral blood genomic DNA per sample. Multiplex touch-down PCR amplified TRB using TRB-A and TRB-B pools in one tube. Following a re-call of the multiplex PCR reads, TCRdb has one entry per CDR3 protein and lacks DNA. The sample table includes 3,000 to 3,500 distinct CDR3 sequences. Sequencing was carried out using peripheral blood. The receptors stem from a human donor with an autoimmune cytopenia, with autoimmune hepatitis or in good health (not recorded which).

The chain uses TRBV27 and TRBJ1-2; no DNA is available, so the TRBD1 call from TCRdb remains unchecked. Germline V gene lookup returns CDR1 MNHEY and CDR2 SMNVEV (reference sequence). The CDR3 has 12 residues. The CDR3 protein is CASSLTQGGYTF.

V and J are TRBV5-1 and TRBJ2-5. Germline V gene data show CDR1 as SGHRS and CDR2 as YFSETQ. The CDR3 length is 12 residues. The CDR3 region is CASSWGRETQYF.

The chain links TRBV5-4 to TRBJ1-2; lacking DNA, the TRBD1 call made by TCRdb goes unchecked. CDR1 is SGHNT and CDR2 is YYREEE in the germline V gene (reference sequence). This CDR3 has 14 amino acids. The CDR3 reads CASATRGQGDGYTF.

J is TRBJ2-5 and V is TRBV19; TCRdb gives TRBD1 as the D gene, but with no DNA this cannot be confirmed. The CDR3 extends over 15 amino acids. Germline CDR1 is LNHDA and CDR2 is SQIVND (reference sequence). The CDR3: CASSSGTGGQETQYF.

This sequence joins TRBV11-2 and TRBJ2-5; TCRdb gives TRBD2 as the D gene, but with no DNA this cannot be confirmed. Germline-derived CDR1 and CDR2 are SGHAT and FQNNGV. This CDR3 spans 16 amino acids. CDR3 in amino acids: CASSAGSSGREETQYF.

The chain carries TRBV19 and TRBJ2-3. The CDR3 consists of 13 residues. Germline CDR1 LNHDA, CDR2 SQIVND (reference sequence). CDR3 amino acids: CASSASIIDTQYF.

According to its frequency, this clonotype is large. The chain combines TRBV20-1 with TRBJ1-2. CDR3 length: 14 residues. Germline V gives CDR1 DFQATT, CDR2 SNEGSKA (reference sequence). CDR3: CSDGALAKGYGYTF.

This sequence joins TRBV5-4 and TRBJ2-5; TCRdb's D gene call, TRBD2, goes unchecked for lack of DNA. This CDR3 spans 15 amino acids. Germline values: CDR1 SGHNT, CDR2 YYREEE (reference sequence). CDR3 sequence: CASSPGPGLQETQYF.

In terms of frequency, this clonotype is medium-sized. The V gene is TRBV27, the J gene TRBJ1-1; without DNA, the TCRdb call of TRBD1 cannot be checked. Germline CDR1 MNHEY, CDR2 SMNVEV (reference sequence). The CDR3 is made up of 13 amino acids. This CDR3 is CASSFGTHTEAFF.

In terms of frequency, this clonotype is medium-sized (0.01 to 0.1%). The chain employs TRBV10-2 and TRBJ2-1; no DNA is available, so the TRBD2 call from TCRdb remains unchecked. The CDR3 is 13 residues long. Looked up from germline, CDR1 is WSHSY and CDR2 is SAAADI. The CDR3 loop reads CASTGTSGNEQFF.

The CDR3 here is CASRKTGGVTDTQYF. The chain employs TRBV6-1 and TRBJ2-3; TCRdb proposes TRBD2, but this gene call is untestable without DNA. Germline V gene sequence: CDR1 MNHNS, CDR2 SASEGT. CDR3 size: 15 residues.

Judged by frequency, this clonotype is medium-sized (0.01 to 0.1%). CDR3 in amino acids: CSAGTGAYNEQFF. This sequence joins TRBV29-1 and TRBJ2-1; as DNA is missing, the TRBD1 call by TCRdb cannot be tested. Germline CDR1 SQVTM, CDR2 ANQGSEA. The CDR3 length is 13 residues.

This clonotype counts as medium-sized by frequency. The rearrangement joins TRBV7-9 to TRBJ2-7; the TCRdb D gene call, TRBD1, has no DNA to confirm it. There are 15 residues in the CDR3. CDR1 is SEHNR, CDR2 FQNEAQ, per germline (reference sequence). The CDR3 loop reads CASRARGDRFYEQYF. The full variable domain, with the rest looked up from reference TRBV7-9 and TRBJ2-7, is DTGVSQNPRHKITKRGQNVTFRCDPISEHNRLYWYRQTLGQGPEFLTYFQNEAQLEKSRLLSDRFSAERPKGSFSTLEIQRTEQGDSAMYLCASRARGDRFYEQYFGPGTRLTVT.

By frequency, this clonotype registers medium-sized (0.01 to 0.1%). The V call is TRBV6-5, the J call TRBJ2-7. The CDR3 is made up of 13 amino acids. CDR1 and CDR2 from the germline V gene are MNHEY and SVGAGI. The CDR3 sequence is CASSRFDAYEQYF.

In terms of frequency, this clonotype is medium-sized. V and J are TRBV6-5 and TRBJ1-2. The CDR3 sequence is 13 residues long. CDR1 and CDR2 (germline): MNHEY, SVGAGI. The CDR3 sequence: CASSYGQNYGYTF.

By frequency, this clonotype is medium-sized. V and J are TRBV11-2 and TRBJ2-7; without DNA, the TCRdb call of TRBD2 cannot be checked. The CDR3 runs to 14 residues. Per germline, CDR1 SGHAT and CDR2 FQNNGV. The CDR3 loop is CASSLVGLAYEQYF.

V gene TRBV5-6 combines with J gene TRBJ1-2; without DNA, the TCRdb call of TRBD1 cannot be checked. Germline CDR1 SGHDT, CDR2 YYEEEE. This CDR3 spans 14 amino acids. CDR3 residues: CASSQAGVHYGYTF.

In terms of frequency, this clonotype is large. The gene calls are TRBV18 and TRBJ2-2; TCRdb names TRBD2, which stays unverified in the absence of DNA. Germline loops: CDR1 KGHSH, CDR2 LQKENI. The CDR3 contains 16 residues. The CDR3 sequence is CASSPRPADHTGELFF. Supplemented by reference TRBV18 and TRBJ2-2, the full variable domain reads NAGVMQNPRHLVRRRGQEARLRCSPMKGHSHVYWYRQLPEEGLKFMVYLQKENIIDESGMPKERFSAEFPKEGPSILRIQQVVRGDSAAYFCASSPRPADHTGELFFGEGSRLTVL.

The V call is TRBV19, the J call TRBJ2-1; TCRdb names TRBD2, which stays unverified in the absence of DNA. This CDR3 contains 17 residues. Germline CDR1 is LNHDA and CDR2 is SQIVND (reference sequence). The CDR3 spells CASSQGLAGVLYNEQFF.

The chain joins TRBV4-2 to TRBJ2-1; the TCRdb call, TRBD2, lacks DNA for checking. CDR1 is LGHNA and CDR2 is YNFKEQ in the germline V gene. The CDR3 length is 15 residues. The CDR3: CASSPASGRYDEQFF.

V usage is TRBV6-6 and J usage is TRBJ2-5; TCRdb selects TRBD2, and the lack of DNA leaves this call unchecked. CDR1 and CDR2 (germline): MNHNY, SVGAGI (reference sequence). The CDR3 contains 17 residues. CDR3 residues: CASSYGVWSGRAETQYF.

This clonotype ranks as medium-sized in terms of frequency. This sequence joins TRBV7-9 and TRBJ2-7. The CDR3 has 16 residues. CDR1 and CDR2 from the germline V gene are SEHNR and FQNEAQ (reference sequence). CDR3 protein: CASSLWHMRSSYEQYF.

The chain has TRBV6-1 and TRBJ2-7; there is no DNA to check the TCRdb D call of TRBD1. Germline lookup yields CDR1 MNHNS and CDR2 SASEGT. The CDR3 sequence is 14 residues long. The CDR3 is CASSEAPAGVEQYF.

This clonotype is deemed medium-sized by its frequency. This chain links TRBV11-2 with TRBJ2-7; TCRdb's D gene call, TRBD2, goes unchecked for lack of DNA. CDR3 length: 13 residues. Germline V gene lookup returns CDR1 SGHAT and CDR2 FQNNGV. CDR3 sequence reads: CASSYGGVYEQYF.

The chain is built from TRBV28 and TRBJ1-2; with no DNA, the TCRdb D assignment of TRBD1 cannot be verified. Germline lookup yields CDR1 MDHEN and CDR2 SYDVKM. This CDR3 contains 15 residues. CDR3 in amino acids: CASSLGTGLGYGYTF.

This clonotype is classed as medium-sized (0.01 to 0.1%) by frequency. J is TRBJ2-7 and V is TRBV6-2 or TRBV6-3. This CDR3 has 13 amino acids. The V gene's germline CDR1 is MNHEY and CDR2 SVGEGT. The chain's CDR3 is CASSPRWAYEQYF.

The J gene is TRBJ1-5, the V gene TRBV6-5. The CDR3 is made up of 14 amino acids. Germline V gives CDR1 MNHEY, CDR2 SVGAGI. The CDR3: CASSLSGGRQPQHF.

By frequency, this clonotype is medium-sized. The chain is built from TRBV6-1 and TRBJ2-7; TCRdb names TRBD1, which stays unverified in the absence of DNA. Germline values: CDR1 MNHNS, CDR2 SASEGT. The CDR3 spans 15 residues. The CDR3 reads CASSEAGRGAYEQYF.